This T cell receptor (beta chain) was identified during a study of HIV-infected patients and healthy controls. Across the whole study: About 70% of the sixteen became undetectable by the second bleed, and all after another year of therapy. Overall study findings and caveats: Compared with untreated HIV+ repertoires, healthy controls showed roughly threefold more distinct CDR3s and higher Shannon diversity.

V lost 1 base to trimming and J lost 7 bases, with 13 bases between them. The CDR3 is made up of 14 amino acids. Germline CDR1 is SGHTA and CDR2 is FQGNSA. Follow-up blood was drawn about 14 weeks, roughly three months, after antiretroviral therapy began. No cell fractionation was done, so the repertoire covers all unsorted peripheral blood T cells. This clonotype was detected many times. Its antigen is unidentified. Around 530 ng RNA was reverse transcribed with alpha and beta constant-region primers. Alpha and beta chain libraries were made separately by chain-specific third strand synthesis with multiplexing indices. The cDNA received a 5' RACE adapter containing a random hexamer plus an SP2 sequencing primer site. The SP2 site served as the priming point for second strand synthesis. Using its own MiXCR run on the 5' RACE reads, TCRdb lists one record per CDR3 protein. The sample lists under 7,000 distinct CDR3 sequences, 7.5% to 10% occurring once.

The sequence was collected from an adult with HIV infection. The sample was blood, taken during antiretroviral therapy. The chain has TRBV7-2 and TRBJ1-2; D is possibly TRBD1 (5 bases). CDR3 protein: CASSLGRGGGGYTF. CDR3 coding DNA: TGTGCCAGCAGCTTAGGACGGGGCGGGGGTGGCTACACCTTC.